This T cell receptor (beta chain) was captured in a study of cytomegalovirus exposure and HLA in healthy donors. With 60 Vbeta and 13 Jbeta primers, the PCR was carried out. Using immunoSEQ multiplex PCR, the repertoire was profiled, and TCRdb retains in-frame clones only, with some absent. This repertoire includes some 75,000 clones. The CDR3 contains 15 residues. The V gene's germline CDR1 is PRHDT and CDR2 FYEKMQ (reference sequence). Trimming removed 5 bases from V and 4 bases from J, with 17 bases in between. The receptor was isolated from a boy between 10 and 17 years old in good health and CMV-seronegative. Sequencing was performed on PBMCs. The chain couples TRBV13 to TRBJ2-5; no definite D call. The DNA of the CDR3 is TGTGCCAGCAGCAGTTCGAGCTCCGTAAGAGAGACCCAGTACTTC. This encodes CASSSSSSVRETQYF.